This entry concerns a single T cell receptor beta chain. Its antigen remains unidentified. These data come from a study of T-cell memory formation after mild COVID-19. General observations from the study: Among clones contracting day 15 to 85, CD4/CD8 was balanced, whereas later expanders leaned CD4+. Proof of SARS-CoV-2 specificity was absent for the second-wave clones that crested on day 37.

This CDR3 has 15 amino acids. Germline CDR1 and CDR2: SGHAT and FQNNGV. With 1 base removed from V and 4 bases from J, the gap between germline ends came to 10 bases. Researchers used 5'RACE with constant-segment primers to make TCR alpha and TCR beta cDNA libraries that carry sample barcodes and UMIs. MiXCR was run by TCRdb on the 5' RACE reads, yielding one entry per CDR3 protein. The sample yields about 420,000 distinct CDR3 sequences, around 22% seen once. The V and J genes are TRBV11-2 and TRBJ2-2; unclear D gene. This clonotype was obtained from an adult woman who had mild COVID-19 (a few samples of this study predate the infection). Cell type and time point are not known. Specimen: PBMCs or a T cell subset sorted from them (not recorded which). This chain's CDR3 is CASSLARKGTGELFF. Written as DNA, the CDR3 is TGTGCCAGCAGCTTAGCGAGGAAGGGCACCGGGGAGCTGTTTTTT.